This T cell receptor beta chain emerged from a study of OX40 agonist ivuxolimab in advanced cancers. Regarding the complete study: Ivuxolimab, which targeted the costimulatory receptor OX40 (CD134), was an agonistic, fully human IgG2 monoclonal antibody. Intravenous ivuxolimab was administered to patients every 2 weeks at six dose levels: 0.01, 0.1, 0.3, 1.5, 3 and 10 mg/kg. The dose-escalation cohort was about 86% male with a mean age of about 65 years, ranging from roughly 23 to 80. Partial responses occurred in three dose-escalation patients: two with cutaneous melanoma and one with hepatocellular carcinoma. The paper reports the monotherapy dose-escalation portion (N of about 47 patients) of the phase I ivuxolimab trial. The point of sequencing TCRbeta in the periphery was to test whether ivuxolimab changed TCR sequence diversity and drove clonal T-cell expansion. Prior anti-PD-1, anti-PD-L1 or anti-CTLA-4 therapy was permitted, and approximately 39% of dose-escalation patients had received checkpoint inhibitors. Among the roughly 54 dose-escalation patients, about 20 had hepatocellular carcinoma, roughly 15 melanoma, 9 renal cell carcinoma and 9 head and neck cancer. Broad study findings and their caveats: After ivuxolimab, expanded clones were on average more numerous among CD8+ T cells than among CD4+ T cells. At doses of 0.1 to 3.0 mg/kg, clonal expansion of both CD4+ and CD8+ blood T cells was observed from baseline to week 6. The antigen specificity of the peripheral T cells that underwent clonal expansion was not determined. Low levels of normalized T-cell clonal expansion were also seen in some nonresponding patients. Partial responders in the 0.1-3.0 mg/kg groups had among the lowest normalized peripheral clonal expansion, especially among CD8+ T cells.

Concerning this clone: This receptor's antigen is unknown. Nothing much larger sits one base from this clone, and base qualities are not available.

For sequencing of the TCRbeta CDR3 region, genomic DNA was extracted from the sorted cells. TCRbeta CDR3 regions were sequenced using the immunoSEQ Assay. Imported from immuneACCESS, the table was reduced by TCRdb to in-frame sequences with V and J called. These copies leave out some clones; in studies compared against another copy, an unresolved V gene accounts for under half, and the cause of the remainder is not known. The sample table records 81,000 or so clones; around 90% of these occur just once. In total, the top ten clones hold roughly 8.4% of the sample. Taken from cysteine to phenylalanine, the CDR3 has 13 residues. Left in the record is the CDR3 DNA by itself, 39 bases read in frame from the first base. The germline V gene encodes CDR1 LNHDA and CDR2 SQIVND (reference sequence). Trimming leaves V shorter by 9 bases and J shorter by 5 bases, with the junction holding 6 bases beyond the gene matches.

The trial excluded patients who had a history of autoimmune disease or who were on systemic immunosuppression. Peripheral blood for TCR sequencing was collected from all dose cohorts at baseline, on cycle 4 day 1, and on cycle 7 day 1. The samples were taken from a phase I, first-in-human, multicenter, open-label dose-escalation trial of ivuxolimab. The trial enrolled adults with locally advanced or metastatic head and neck squamous cell, hepatocellular, melanoma or renal cell carcinoma. Before TCR sequencing, CD4+ T cells and CD8+ T cells were sorted from peripheral blood as separate populations. This receptor was taken from an adult with an advanced solid tumor such as melanoma, head and neck, liver or kidney cancer. The rearrangement combines TRBV19 with TRBJ1-3, with 8 junctional bases fitting TRBD1. Sequences were derived from CD4+ or CD8+ T cells sorted from blood, sampled in a trial of the OX40 agonist ivuxolimab. The DNA is TGTGCCAGCTCGGACAGGGCTCGAAACACCATATATTTT. This yields the protein CASSDRARNTIYF.